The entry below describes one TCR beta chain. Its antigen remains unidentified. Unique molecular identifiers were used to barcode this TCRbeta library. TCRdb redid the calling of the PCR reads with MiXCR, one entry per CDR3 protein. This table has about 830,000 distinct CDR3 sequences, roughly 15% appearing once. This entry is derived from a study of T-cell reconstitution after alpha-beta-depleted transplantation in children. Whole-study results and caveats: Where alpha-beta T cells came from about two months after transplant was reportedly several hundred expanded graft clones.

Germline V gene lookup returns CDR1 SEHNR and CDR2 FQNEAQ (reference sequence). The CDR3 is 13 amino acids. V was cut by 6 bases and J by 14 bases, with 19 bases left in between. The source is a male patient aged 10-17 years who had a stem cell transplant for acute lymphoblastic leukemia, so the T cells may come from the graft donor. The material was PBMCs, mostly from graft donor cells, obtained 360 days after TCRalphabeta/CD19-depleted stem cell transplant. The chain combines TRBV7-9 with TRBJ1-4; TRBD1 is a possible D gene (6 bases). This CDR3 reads CASRLGAGTDLFF. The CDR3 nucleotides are TGTGCCAGCAGACTGGGGGCCGGGACGGATCTGTTTTTT.